The 23 T cell receptor beta chains given below trace back to one sample, sequenced in a study of identical twins. TCRdb re-called the 5' RACE reads through MiXCR, storing one row per CDR3 protein. Counted here are about 340,000 distinct CDR3 sequences, about 12% occurring once; the ten biggest clones make up around 7.8%. In addition, the sample was reused for a study of yellow fever vaccine responses in identical twins.

Source material: CD8+ T cells sorted from blood. The receptors here all came from a woman aged 18-29 years in good health.

This clonotype has a handful of counts. This chain connects TRBV6-1 to TRBJ1-6; D remains unclear. Trimming stripped 8 bases from V and 0 bases from J, with 11 bases between. Germline V CDR1 and CDR2: MNHNS, SASEGT. The CDR3 sequence is 15 residues long. Written as DNA, the CDR3 is TGTGCCAGCGGGCAAGTCGGCTCCTATAATTCACCCCTCCACTTT. Protein product: CASGQVGSYNSPLHF.

This clonotype appeared a few times. The rearrangement uses TRBV7-9 and TRBJ2-7; D unclear. CDR3 length: 12 residues. The germline V gene encodes CDR1 SEHNR and CDR2 FQNEAQ (reference sequence). The germline V and J ends were trimmed by 2 bases and 3 bases, with 5 bases remaining between them. In nucleotides, the CDR3 is TGTGCCAGCAGCTTATCCAGCTACGAGCAGTACGTC. This sequence encodes CASSLSSYEQYV.

The chain combines TRBV15 with TRBJ2-1; D may be TRBD1 or TRBD2 (5 bases each). The CDR3 is made up of 13 amino acids. V lost 9 bases to trimming and J lost 3 bases, with 12 bases between them. Germline V gene sequence: CDR1 LNHNV, CDR2 YYDKDF (reference sequence). DNA for the CDR3: TGTGCCACGGGACGGGACGGCTACAATGAGCAGTTCTTC. This encodes CATGRDGYNEQFF.

This clonotype was seen many times. V gene TRBV5-1 combines with J gene TRBJ2-5; no clear D. In germline, CDR1 is SGHRS, CDR2 YFSETQ. The CDR3 consists of 12 residues. V lost 0 bases and J lost 12, with 12 bases in between. The CDR3 nucleotides read TGCGCCAGCAGCTTGGAACGAAACCGGGAGTACTTC. Translation: CASSLERNREYF.

This clonotype showed up many times. The J gene is TRBJ2-1, the V gene TRBV14; 13 bases align to TRBD2. The CDR3 spans 14 residues. Germline CDR1 SGHDN, CDR2 FVKESK. V dropped 4 bases and J dropped 10; count of bases not matched to a gene: 4. The CDR3 is CASSPLAGGREQFF. CDR3 DNA: TGTGCCAGCAGCCCACTAGCGGGAGGGCGAGAGCAGTTCTTC. The whole variable domain, remainder taken from reference TRBV14 and TRBJ2-1, is EAGVTQFPSHSVIEKGQTVTLRCDPISGHDNLYWYRRVMGKEIKFLLHFVKESKQDESGMPNNRFLAERTGGTYSTLKVQPAELEDSGVYFCASSPLAGGREQFFGPGTRLTVL.

V usage is TRBV5-6 and J usage is TRBJ2-1, with D unclear. The ends were cut back, 6 bases at V and 0 bases at J, with 7 bases in the middle. CDR1 is SGHDT and CDR2 is YYEEEE in the germline V gene. CDR3 length equals 13 residues. CDR3 in DNA: TGTGCCAGCATGGCAGGCTCCTACAATGAGCAGTTCTTC. This encodes CASMAGSYNEQFF.

This chain uses TRBV12-3 or TRBV12-4 with TRBJ2-7; the match to TRBD2 covers 8 bases. There are 15 residues in the CDR3. V shed 6 bases and J 1 base; nucleotides not matched to a gene: 8. CDR3 DNA sequence: TGTGCCAGCAGATATAGCGGGAAAGGATCCTACGAGCAGTACTTC. Its translation is CASRYSGKGSYEQYF.

This clonotype was detected a few times. This rearrangement joins TRBV3-1 to TRBJ1-1, with TRBD1 as a possible D gene (5 bases). Germline V lookup: CDR1 LGHDT, CDR2 YNNKEL (reference sequence). Trimming removed 0 bases at V and 11 bases at J, with 22 bases between. The CDR3 extends over 16 amino acids. The DNA for the CDR3 is TGTGCCAGCAGCCAAGATAGAGCGGGACTCGCGTTGGGGGCTTTCTTT. Translation: CASSQDRAGLALGAFF. Full variable domain (rest looked up from reference TRBV3-1 and TRBJ1-1): DTAVSQTPKYLVTQMGNDKSIKCEQNLGHDTMYWYKQDSKKFLKIMFSYNNKELIINETVPNRFSPKSPDKAHLNLHINSLELGDSAVYFCASSQDRAGLALGAFFGQGTRLTVV.

The chain couples TRBV7-3 to TRBJ2-1; no reliable D call. Germline-derived CDR1 and CDR2 are SGHTA and FQGTGA. The V end was cut by 0 bases, the J end by 2 bases, with 8 bases between. This CDR3 is built from 15 residues. The CDR3 sequence: CASSLTDGPYNEQFF. The CDR3 DNA reads TGTGCCAGCAGCTTAACGGACGGCCCCTACAATGAGCAGTTCTTC.

Only a few counts were recorded for this clonotype. V usage is TRBV6-2 or TRBV6-3 and J usage is TRBJ1-6, with D possibly matching TRBD1 (5 bases). Trimming removed 2 bases at V and 6 bases at J, with 8 bases between. Germline V lookup: CDR1 MNHEY, CDR2 SVGEGT. The CDR3 has 14 amino acids. CDR3 coding DNA: TGTGCCAGCAGTTACGGTGACAGTAATTCACCCCTCCACTTT. It translates to CASSYGDSNSPLHF.

This clonotype was observed at least ten times. The rearrangement joins TRBV12-3 or TRBV12-4 to TRBJ2-1, with D uncertain. Between the trimmed V and J ends, which lost 2 bases and 9 bases, there was a span of 11 bases. The CDR3 length is 13 residues. In DNA form, the CDR3 reads TGTGCCAGCAGTTTATACCGAGTAGCTGAGCAGTTCTTC. The encoded protein is CASSLYRVAEQFF.

This clonotype was counted ten times or more. This chain connects TRBV9 to TRBJ2-5; D is unresolved. Trimming shortened V by 0 bases and J by 5 bases, and 11 bases separated the two germline ends. The CDR3 runs 14 residues. Per the germline V gene, CDR1 is SGDLS and CDR2 is YYNGEE. The CDR3 here is CASSVGVRGETQYF. The DNA for the CDR3 is TGTGCCAGCAGCGTAGGGGTCCGTGGGGAGACCCAGTACTTC.

A single count supports this clonotype. The CDR3 does not end in the conserved phenylalanine or tryptophan, so this is likely a read error. The chain joins TRBV5-5 to TRBJ2-1; no clear D gene. CDR3 length: 16 amino acids. The V and J ends lost 2 bases and 0 bases respectively, with 12 bases between them. Per germline, CDR1 SGHKS and CDR2 YYEKEE (reference sequence). The CDR3 spells CASSFEVPASYNEQFS. CDR3 in DNA: TGTGCCAGCAGCTTTGAGGTTCCAGCCTCCTACAATGAGCAGTTCTCC.

This clonotype came up many times. This sequence joins TRBV29-1 and TRBJ2-5; 10 positions match TRBD2. Germline trimming cut 4 bases from V and 4 bases from J; bases unmatched to any gene: 21. Germline V gene data show CDR1 as SQVTM and CDR2 as ANQGSEA. The CDR3 loop spans 19 amino acids. The CDR3 sequence is CSVGKREGPKDLWRETQYF. CDR3 coding DNA: TGCAGCGTTGGAAAGCGGGAGGGCCCGAAGGATCTTTGGAGAGAGACCCAGTACTTC.

This clonotype showed up many times. This rearrangement joins TRBV7-9 to TRBJ2-7; no reliable D call. The CDR3 contains 14 residues. V was pared by 1 base and J by 2 bases, with 9 bases between. Looked up from germline, CDR1 is SEHNR and CDR2 is FQNEAQ (reference sequence). The CDR3 sequence: CASSLGANPYEQYF. The CDR3, as DNA: TGTGCCAGCAGCTTAGGCGCGAATCCCTACGAGCAGTACTTC.

The table lists this clonotype with a few counts. This chain joins TRBV28 and TRBJ2-2; D is uncertain. Trimming removed 6 bases from V and 8 bases from J, with 4 bases in between. Germline lookup yields CDR1 MDHEN and CDR2 SYDVKM. This CDR3 is 10 amino acids long. In DNA form, the CDR3 reads TGTGCCAGCAGAAGGGGGGAGCTGTTTTTT. Translating it yields CASRRGELFF.

This clonotype was observed a few times. The chain is built from TRBV27 and TRBJ1-2; 7 nucleotides agree with TRBD1. Germline V gene sequence: CDR1 MNHEY, CDR2 SMNVEV (reference sequence). The CDR3 spans 14 residues. V lost 6 bases and J lost 7; bases outside the gene matches: 11. CDR3 in amino acids: CASSLTGLGFGYTF. CDR3 nucleotide sequence: TGTGCCAGCAGCCTGACAGGGCTCGGTTTTGGCTACACCTTC.

This clonotype is a singleton in its sample. V usage is TRBV20-1 and J usage is TRBJ2-7, with a tentative D call TRBD2 (5 bases). This CDR3 has 13 amino acids. The germline gives CDR1 DFQATT, CDR2 SNEGSKA (reference sequence). The V end was cut by 4 bases, the J end by 0 bases, with 10 bases between. The CDR3 protein is CSATAVSSYEQYF. The CDR3 nucleotides read TGCAGTGCTACAGCGGTTAGCTCCTACGAGCAGTACTTC.

The chain uses TRBV27 and TRBJ2-3; D not resolved. V was cut by 3 bases and J by 3 bases, with 13 bases left in between. The CDR3 totals 15 residues. Germline CDR1 is MNHEY and CDR2 is SMNVEV (reference sequence). CDR3 bases: TGTGCCAGCAGTTTCGCCCTGGGTCGGACAGATACGCAGTATTTT. It translates to CASSFALGRTDTQYF.

This clonotype was recorded a few times. J is TRBJ2-5 and V is TRBV4-1, with D maybe TRBD2 (5 bases). Per the germline V gene, CDR1 is MGHRA and CDR2 is YSYEKL. V lost 2 bases, J lost 4 bases, and 14 bases lay in between. This CDR3 region has 15 residues. The CDR3 DNA follows: TGCGCCAGCAGCCAAAGTGCGAGAGGGTCAGAGACCCAGTACTTC. Its protein product is CASSQSARGSETQYF.

This clonotype has at least ten counts. This chain links TRBV12-3 or TRBV12-4 with TRBJ2-3, with D unresolved. V lost 6 bases and J 6 bases, leaving 19 bases between the germline ends. The CDR3 length is 15 residues. This chain's CDR3 is CASSLLNLMADTQYF. CDR3 DNA sequence: TGTGCCAGCAGCCTTCTTAACCTCATGGCGGATACGCAGTATTTT.

This clonotype came up a few times. The chain joins TRBV6-5 to TRBJ2-2, with 9 bases lining up with TRBD1. CDR3 length equals 16 residues. Looked up from germline, CDR1 is MNHEY and CDR2 is SVGAGI. V dropped 2 bases and J dropped 3; count of bases not matched to a gene: 4. The CDR3: CASSYLDRGDTGELFF. In nucleotides, the CDR3 is TGTGCCAGCAGTTACCTTGACAGGGGGGACACCGGGGAGCTGTTTTTT.

V is TRBV5-5 and J is TRBJ1-1, with TRBD1 matching over 7 bases. The CDR3 is made up of 13 amino acids. Germline CDR1 SGHKS, CDR2 YYEKEE (reference sequence). J was trimmed by 7 bases and V by 3 bases; bases with no gene match: 6. The CDR3 loop is CASSSTGEVEAFF. CDR3 bases: TGTGCCAGCAGCTCCACAGGGGAGGTTGAAGCTTTCTTT.